This T cell receptor (beta chain) was recovered during a study of T cells in Graves' hyperthyroidism and ophthalmopathy (dated by TCRdb to 2018 to 2020). Turning to the overall study: Peripheral blood samples were taken at the time of initial diagnosis, prior to any treatment. A discovery cohort of about 100 patients, 43 with Graves' ophthalmopathy and about 58 with stable Graves' hyperthyroidism, was used to find distinguishing TCR V-J signatures. Prospective prediction of ophthalmopathy was tested in an independent validation cohort of 18 to 20 hyperthyroidism patients and around 16 patients who later progressed to ophthalmopathy. For training and testing, the 110 or so patients in the discovery cohort were randomly divided in a 7:3 ratio. Thyroid tissue and blood T-cell repertoires from more than 5 Graves' hyperthyroidism patients were also compared in the study. Once sampling was done, hyperthyroidism patients were given methimazole at a starting dose of 30 mg daily, whereas ophthalmopathy patients were given high-dose intravenous methylprednisolone. The paper describes TCR Vbeta CDR3 sequencing of 130 to 150 peripheral blood samples, made up of roughly 40 ophthalmopathy patients, some 76 hyperthyroidism patients and 17 progressor patients. Paper-wide results and their limitations: No statistical method was used to fix the sample size in advance, and group allocation was not hidden from the investigators. In validation, progression to ophthalmopathy was predicted by the model with approximately 67% sensitivity and about 72% specificity, a median of approximately 6.5 months before onset. In cross-validation, a model built on a 13 V-J signature told ophthalmopathy apart from stable hyperthyroidism with approximately 91% sensitivity and roughly 82% specificity, and in testing the same model reached 80%/75%. Blood samples also contained most of the expanded thyroid clonotypes (frequency above 0.001), which suggests that blood repertoires may reflect thyroid immune responses.

Amplification of TCR beta CDR3 regions was carried out from RNA transcripts. A first-round RT-PCR of the TCR CDR3 used the HTBI primer set with the Qiagen OneStep RT-PCR kit. Libraries were constructed in a second round of multiplex PCR, after which size selection and purification were performed. Sequencing of the libraries was done on an Illumina HiSeq2000 using paired-end 100 bp reads. In the original analysis: Raw data were processed with SOAPnuke, discarding reads with adapters, uncalled bases, mean Phred below 15, or no exact constant-primer or identifier match. COPE v1.2.5 was used to merge the high-quality paired reads, and each unique nucleotide sequence was defined as a clonotype. MiTCR v1.1 was used to align the clonotypes against IMGT TRBV, TRBD and TRBJ reference segments. The analysis included only V-J combinations with a frequency above 0.0001, which together covered around 99% of the repertoires. A TCS score was defined as the ratio of F50 (clonal expansion) to E x V (chaos), with BLOSUM62-based TCRdist applied between CDR3 peptides within each V-J. Welch's t-statistics and random forest reduced around 510 V-J features to 13, which were used in a naive Bayes classifier (R e1071). TCRdb reprocessing: public reads trimmed at Q25 with fastp, clones called with MiXCR, in-frame beta chains kept. Each entry merges the rows of one CDR3 protein and shows their most common DNA and genes. The V and J calls follow TCRdb's processing rather than the paper's. Counted in this sample were 400,000 to 500,000 distinct CDR3 sequences; around 14% of them appeared once. The top ten hold less than 20% of the sample.

Ends trimmed: V by 7 bases, J by 7 bases; bases unmatched to a gene: 12. The CDR3 covers 15 residues, taking in both the cysteine and the phenylalanine. Only the CDR3 region is kept as DNA, spanning 45 bases read in frame from base 1. A patient counted as having stable Graves' hyperthyroidism if no progression to ophthalmopathy occurred over 18 months of follow-up. Hyperthyroidism patients were aged 18 to 65 years and newly diagnosed, with disease duration of less than 2 months. The study excluded patients with uncontrolled infections, other autoimmune diseases, pregnancy or lactation. Clinical symptoms, serum thyroxine and TRAb, thyroid ultrasound, and orbital computed tomography formed the basis for the diagnoses. Ficoll-Paque density gradient centrifugation was used to isolate PBMCs from around 10 ml of fresh peripheral blood. Trizol reagent was used to extract total RNA, and RNA quality was then checked on an Agilent 2100 Bioanalyzer.

This clonotype was picked up many times. What antigen it recognizes has not been identified. Qualities for individual bases were not recorded, and no much larger clone is one base off. This sequence uses TRBV12-3 or TRBV12-4 and TRBJ2-1; TRBD2 matches 8 bases in the middle. This sequence was found in a woman younger than 30 with Graves' hyperthyroidism. Specimen: blood. The nucleotides are TGTGCCAGCACCCCCTGGGGAGCGGGAGTAAATGAGCAGTTCTTC. It is translated as CASTPWGAGVNEQFF.